The sequence of this T cell receptor beta chain was determined in a study of tissue T cells after allogeneic stem cell transplantation (dated 2022 in TCRdb). About the study as a whole: The study profiled TCR beta repertoires across many tissues from research autopsies of patients with and without GVHD, plus mouse models of GVHD. The human arm was conducted as a prospective observational study, and neither blinding nor randomization was performed.

Trimming leaves V shorter by 3 bases and J shorter by 3 bases, with the junction holding 1 base beyond the gene matches. CDR3 length: 13 amino acids, cysteine to phenylalanine. The DNA shown is the part of the CDR3 that was read: 36 bases, in frame from base 1. CDR1 and CDR2 were assigned from the germline V gene (reference sequence) as FNHDT and SITEND. For this clone: The target of this receptor is not known. Gene names, together with germline sequences, are murine for this receptor. The sequence runs out 1 residue before the end of the CDR3; the remainder is reconstructed from the germline J gene.

Before genomic DNA was isolated with the DNeasy Blood & Tissue Kit, mouse tissues were minced with razor blades in buffered saline. Preparation of the library involved the immunoSEQ multiplex PCR assay. Adaptive Biotechnologies performed TCRbeta CDR3 sequencing at survey depth and reported CDR3 sequences, V/J genes, productive frequency, and template counts. TCR beta CDR3 regions were amplified from genomic DNA instead of RNA. The authors processed their data as follows. Pairwise repertoire overlap between tissues was quantified with Jensen-Shannon divergence, where 1 means complete divergence and 0 identical. Based on pairwise JSD values, tissues were grouped by single-linkage agglomerative hierarchical clustering, and the results were shown as dendrograms. GLIPH2 was run on all patient samples with simulation_depth 1000, kmer_min_depth 3 and cdr3_length_cutoff 8, and groups with more than two unique CDR3s were retained. A standardized tissue-overlap score was calculated by extrapolating Jaccard GLIPH-group overlap across patients to a standard repertoire size of 1000 clones. Associations of diversity with clinical or experimental variables used linear mixed-effect models with tissue fixed effects and individual random effects. This is the immuneACCESS table as TCRdb keeps it, with only in-frame sequences that have V and J called. A part of the clones is gone; compared with another copy, unresolved V genes explain less than half, and the rest is unexplained. D and trimming were read from the DNA, whereas the V and J calls and clone size are those reported in that table. Here the sample has over 15,000 clones; under 80% occur a single time. The ten largest clones add up to 0.93% of the sample.

What the research found in general, with its limitations: Sampling depth was acknowledged as a limitation, and the patient cohort was both small and clinically heterogeneous. Which tissue TCRs were alloreactive or antigen-specific was not determined in the study, and some clones might have been persisting host cells. In both patients and mice, T cells from blood and spleen covered only a limited part of the TCR repertoire found in tissues. Not many T cell clones showed up in more than one patient, yet clustering based on motifs uncovered repertoire signatures that were shared across patients in a tissue-specific way. Within patients, how anatomically similar tissues were was a major factor shaping TCR repertoire composition, regardless of disease or transplant status.

Sequenced: spleen. Here the chain combines TRBV19 and TRBJ1-1, with TRBD1 matching 8 junction bases. The receptor comes from a female BALB/c mouse in good health. This strain is characterized by the MHC haplotype H2-d. The CDR3 loop reads CASSTGGDTEVFF. The covered CDR3 bases are TGTGCCAGCAGTACAGGGGGCGACACAGAAGTCTTC.